Listed here is a single T cell receptor beta chain. The antigen it binds to is not known. Per-base quality was not reported, and no clone a single base away is much larger than it. The twin pairs came from the European Cystic Fibrosis Twin and Sibling Study Cohort, a cohort that recruited patients from roughly 160 CF clinics across 14 European countries. Zygosity and CFTR genotype were confirmed in-house, and zygosity was tested by multiplex PCR of nine short tandem repeat loci. Each twin gave a peripheral blood sample, and clinical parameters were documented on that same day of blood sampling. Phenol/chloroform extraction was used to isolate genomic DNA from peripheral blood cells, and the DNA was then kept in TE buffer at 4 degrees C. The entry originates in a study of monozygotic twins with cystic fibrosis (dated by TCRdb to the early 2020s). Background for the entire study: Approximately 3.2 micrograms of fragmented DNA went through roughly 15 PCR cycles to produce barcoded libraries. To gauge how much genetics shapes V and J gene usage, the researchers compared TCR beta repertoires both within and across 16 monozygotic twin pairs who have cystic fibrosis. Made up mostly of children and adolescents, the cohort included ten female and six male twin pairs ranging in age from about 2.0 to 36.4 years, with a median of about 9.2 years. Twins were ranked among 1,000 or so cohort participants for weight-for-height and FEVPerc (FEV1 disease centile) at the day of blood sampling. Data for three of the twin pairs had been reported earlier in a different context. Overall study outcomes, separate from this receptor: The greatest similarity to the co-twin was observed for V gene usage in 13 of 16 pairs and for J usage in 8 of 16 pairs, which suggested genetic constraints. Simpson clonality tended to be low (median around 0.01), which suggests a naive-dominated repertoire, although clonality was higher in the most severely affected patients. The cohort was small, and no association was found between shared CDR3 numbers and age, concordance or disease severity. Significantly higher nucleotide-identical clonotype sharing was observed within monozygotic CF twin pairs than between unrelated CF individuals (P = 0.000026, Mann-Whitney).

The CDR1 and CDR2 encoded by the germline V gene are SGHTA and FQGNSA. Counted from cysteine to phenylalanine, this CDR3 has 15 amino acids. The read is trimmed to its CDR3 DNA, 45 bases read in frame from base 1. TCR beta CDR3 regions were amplified by multiplex PCR using the immunoSEQ immune profiling system, following the manufacturer's instructions. An Illumina NextSeq system was used for sequencing. As for how the authors treated the data: Sequence data were processed on the immunoSEQ Analyzer platform, and clonality was computed as the square root of Simpson's index of productive rearrangements. V and J usage similarity was measured by Jensen-Shannon distance, and CDR3 generation probabilities were computed with OLGA. Shared CDR3 sequences were searched against the immuneACCESS database (August 2020) and VDJdb (December 2020). The clones in this table, taken by TCRdb from immuneACCESS, are in-frame only. Not every clone is retained; where verified, under half of the shortfall comes from an unresolved V gene, and the cause of the rest is unknown. V and J calls and clone size are copied from that table; D and trimming were computed from the DNA. This sample comprises about 9,600 clones, about 90% of them detected only once. Of the sample, around 5% falls within the top ten clones.

The sequence is built from TRBV7-2 and TRBJ2-5; 8 middle bases align to TRBD1. The J call may be mistaken, given a closer DNA end match to TRBJ2-7. This sequence originates from a boy under 10 years old with cystic fibrosis. Source material: blood. The CDR3 region reads CASSARDRLSYEQYF. The sequence in DNA is TGTGCCAGCAGCGCCCGGGACAGGCTCTCCTACGAGCAGTACTTC.